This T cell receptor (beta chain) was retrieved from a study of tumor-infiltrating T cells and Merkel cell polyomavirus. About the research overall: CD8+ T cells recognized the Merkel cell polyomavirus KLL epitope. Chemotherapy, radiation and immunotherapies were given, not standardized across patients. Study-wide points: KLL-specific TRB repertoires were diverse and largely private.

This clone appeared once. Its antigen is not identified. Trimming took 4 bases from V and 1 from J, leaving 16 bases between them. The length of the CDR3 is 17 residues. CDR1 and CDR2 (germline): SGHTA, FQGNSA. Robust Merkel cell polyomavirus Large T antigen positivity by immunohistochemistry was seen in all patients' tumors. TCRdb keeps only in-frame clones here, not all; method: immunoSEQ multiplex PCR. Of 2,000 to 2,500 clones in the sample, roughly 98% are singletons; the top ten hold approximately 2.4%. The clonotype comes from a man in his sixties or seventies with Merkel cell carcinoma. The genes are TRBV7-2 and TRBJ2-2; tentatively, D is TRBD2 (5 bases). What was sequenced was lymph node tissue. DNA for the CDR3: TGTGCCAGCAGCTCTGGGGTTGTAGCGCTGAACACCGGGGAGCTGTTTTTT. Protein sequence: CASSSGVVALNTGELFF.